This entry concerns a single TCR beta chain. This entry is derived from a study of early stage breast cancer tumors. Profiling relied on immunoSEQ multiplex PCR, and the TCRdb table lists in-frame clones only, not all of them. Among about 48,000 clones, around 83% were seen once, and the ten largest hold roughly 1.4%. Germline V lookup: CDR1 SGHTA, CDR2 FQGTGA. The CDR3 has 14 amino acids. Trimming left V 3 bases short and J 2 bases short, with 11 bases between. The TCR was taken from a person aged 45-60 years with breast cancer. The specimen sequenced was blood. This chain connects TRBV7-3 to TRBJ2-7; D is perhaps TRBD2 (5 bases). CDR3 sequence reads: CASSFGSVPYEQYF. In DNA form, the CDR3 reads TGTGCCAGCAGCTTCGGTAGCGTTCCCTACGAGCAGTACTTC.